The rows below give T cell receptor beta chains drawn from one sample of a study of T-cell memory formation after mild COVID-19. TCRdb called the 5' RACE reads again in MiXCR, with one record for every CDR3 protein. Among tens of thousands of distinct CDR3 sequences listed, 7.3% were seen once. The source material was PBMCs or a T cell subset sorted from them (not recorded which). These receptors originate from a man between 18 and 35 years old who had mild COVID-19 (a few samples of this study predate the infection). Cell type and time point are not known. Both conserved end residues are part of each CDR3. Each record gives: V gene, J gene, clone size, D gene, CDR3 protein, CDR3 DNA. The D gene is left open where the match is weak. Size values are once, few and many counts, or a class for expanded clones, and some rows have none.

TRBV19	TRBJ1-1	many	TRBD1	CASSAGGGGEAFF	TGTGCCAGTAGTGCAGGGGGAGGCGGTGAAGCTTTCTTT
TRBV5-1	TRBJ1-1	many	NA	CASSLVGGENTEAFF	TGCGCCAGCAGCTTGGTTGGGGGAGAGAACACTGAAGCTTTCTTT
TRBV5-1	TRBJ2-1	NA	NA	CASSLDGFENNEQFF	TGCGCCAGCAGCTTGGATGGGTTCGAAAACAATGAGCAGTTCTTC
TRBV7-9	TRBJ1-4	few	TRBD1	CASRSTGFNEKLFF	TGTGCCAGCAGATCGACAGGGTTTAATGAAAAACTGTTTTTT
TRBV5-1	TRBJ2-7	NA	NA	CASSSGQGLGVEQYF	TGCGCCAGCAGCTCCGGCCAGGGGCTTGGGGTGGAGCAGTACTTC
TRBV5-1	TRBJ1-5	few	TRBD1	CASSLTGANQPQHF	TGCGCCAGCAGCCTGACAGGGGCCAATCAGCCCCAGCATTTT
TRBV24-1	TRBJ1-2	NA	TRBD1	CATSGGSGQGNYGYTF	TGTGCCACCAGTGGGGGATCGGGACAGGGGAACTATGGCTACACCTTC
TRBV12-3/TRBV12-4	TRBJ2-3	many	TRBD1	CASSLAWGQGNTDTQYF	TGTGCCAGCAGTTTAGCTTGGGGACAGGGGAACACAGATACGCAGTATTTT
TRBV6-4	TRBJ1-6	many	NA	CASSVPVGTPWSPLHF	TGTGCCAGCAGTGTCCCCGTGGGGACACCATGGTCACCCCTCCACTTT
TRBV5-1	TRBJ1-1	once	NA	CASSSLGGTEAFF	TGCGCCAGCAGCTCGTTAGGGGGCACTGAAGCTTTCTTT
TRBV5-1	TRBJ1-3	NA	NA	CASSSGSGNTIYF	TGCGCCAGCAGCTCCGGCTCTGGAAACACCATATATTTT
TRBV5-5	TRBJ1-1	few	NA	CASSQGIEAFF	TGTGCCAGCAGCCAGGGGATTGAAGCTTTCTTT
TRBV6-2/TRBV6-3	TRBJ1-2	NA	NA	CASTKSGRNYGYTF	TGTGCCAGCACCAAGTCGGGGCGCAACTATGGCTACACCTTC
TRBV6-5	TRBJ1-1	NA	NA	CASSQGYTEAFF	TGTGCCAGCAGTCAGGGGTATACTGAAGCTTTCTTT
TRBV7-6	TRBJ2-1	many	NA	CASSQDRPSTSEQFF	TGTGCCAGCAGCCAGGACCGGCCGTCTACATCGGAGCAGTTCTTC
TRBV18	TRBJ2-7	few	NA	CASSPPGSLSSYEQYF	TGTGCCAGCTCACCACCGGGCAGCCTGAGCTCCTACGAGCAGTACTTC
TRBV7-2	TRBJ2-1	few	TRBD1	CASKQGGDNEQFF	TGTGCCAGCAAACAGGGGGGAGACAATGAGCAGTTCTTC
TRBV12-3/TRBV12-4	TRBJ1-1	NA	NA	CASSSRRTNTEAFF	TGTGCCAGCAGTTCTCGGCGAACGAACACTGAAGCTTTCTTT
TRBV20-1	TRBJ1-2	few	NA	CSARDGRGAYGYTF	TGCAGTGCTAGAGATGGTAGGGGCGCCTATGGCTACACCTTC
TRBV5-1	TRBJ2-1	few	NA	CASSLGHNEQFF	TGCGCCAGCAGCTTGGGGCACAATGAGCAGTTCTTC
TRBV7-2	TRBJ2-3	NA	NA	CASTLGGGAPSTDTQYF	TGTGCCAGCACTTTAGGAGGGGGCGCTCCTTCCACAGATACGCAGTATTTT
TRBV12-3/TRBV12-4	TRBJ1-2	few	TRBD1	CASSSTGGRGYTF	TGTGCCAGCAGTTCGACAGGGGGCAGGGGCTACACCTTC
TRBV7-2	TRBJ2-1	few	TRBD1	CASSDRDRGRDEQFF	TGTGCCAGCAGCGACCGGGACAGGGGTCGGGATGAGCAGTTCTTC
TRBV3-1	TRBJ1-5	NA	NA	CASSQDVNQPQHF	TGTGCCAGCAGCCAAGATGTGAATCAGCCCCAGCATTTT
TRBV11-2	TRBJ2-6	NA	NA	CASSLVGGVGANVLTF	TGTGCCAGCAGCTTAGTAGGAGGGGTTGGGGCCAACGTCCTGACTTTC
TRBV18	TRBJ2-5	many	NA	CASSPRETQYF	TGTGCCAGCTCACCTCGGGAGACCCAGTACTTC
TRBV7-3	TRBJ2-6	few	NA	CASSLGARANVLTF	TGTGCCAGCAGCTTAGGGGCGCGGGCCAACGTCCTGACTTTC
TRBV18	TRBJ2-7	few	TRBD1	CASSPTQGAHEQYF	TGTGCCAGCTCACCGACACAGGGGGCCCACGAGCAGTACTTC
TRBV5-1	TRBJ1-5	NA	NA	CASSLFSGVDQPQHF	TGCGCCAGCAGCTTGTTCTCAGGGGTCGATCAGCCCCAGCATTTT
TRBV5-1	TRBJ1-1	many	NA	CASSLDPDTEAFF	TGCGCCAGCAGCTTGGATCCTGACACTGAAGCTTTCTTT
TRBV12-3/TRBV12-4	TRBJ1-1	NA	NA	CASRLTGEAFF	TGTGCCAGCAGACTTACAGGGGAAGCTTTCTTT